This TCR beta chain was recovered during a study of T cell clonotyping in hematopoietic cell transplantation. Some clones are missing from TCRdb's copy, which holds only in-frame ones; the method was immunoSEQ multiplex PCR. Among 60,000 to 75,000 clones, around 94% were seen once, and the ten largest hold around 1.6%. CDR3 size: 16 residues. In germline, CDR1 is SGHRS, CDR2 YFSETQ. V was cut by 3 bases and J by 2 bases, with 17 bases left in between. The chain recombines TRBV5-1 with TRBJ1-1; D may be TRBD1 (5 bases). Sequenced: peripheral blood mononuclear cells. The receptor was isolated from a man aged 50 to 59 in good health. Some clones in this sample may be carry-over from other donors' samples. The CDR3 loop is CASSSILREGNTEAFF. As DNA, the CDR3 is TGCGCCAGCAGCTCGATCCTCAGGGAAGGAAACACTGAAGCTTTCTTT.